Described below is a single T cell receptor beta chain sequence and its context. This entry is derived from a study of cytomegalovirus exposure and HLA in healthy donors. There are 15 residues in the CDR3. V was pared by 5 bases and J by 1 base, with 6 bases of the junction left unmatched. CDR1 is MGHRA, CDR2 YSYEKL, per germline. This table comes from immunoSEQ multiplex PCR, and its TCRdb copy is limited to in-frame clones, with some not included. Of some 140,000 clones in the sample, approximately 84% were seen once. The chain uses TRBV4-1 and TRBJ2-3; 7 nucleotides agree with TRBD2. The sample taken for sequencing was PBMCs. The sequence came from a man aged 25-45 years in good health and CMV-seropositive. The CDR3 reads CASSNRDYGTDTQYF. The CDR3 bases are TGCGCCAGCAGCAACCGGGACTACGGCACAGATACGCAGTATTTT.